The subject of this entry is one T cell receptor beta chain. The antigen remains unidentified. The donors were adults (healthy and HIV-negative) with no recent acute infections or vaccinations. The study drew all its donors from Caucasian adults living in Nashville, Tennessee. Unsorted samples used about 90 million PBMCs for genomic DNA. The data belong to a study of shared clonotypes between healthy human individuals. Study-wide points: Sampling was confined to blood; repertoires within tissues likely differ.

Data came from immunoSEQ multiplex PCR; TCRdb stores just in-frame clones and leaves some out. The sample has roughly 510,000 clones, roughly 79% seen once. The V and J ends lost 0 bases and 3 bases respectively, with 17 bases between them. CDR3 length: 17 residues. Germline CDR1 reads SGHVS; CDR2 reads FQNEAQ. Sequenced: PBMCs. The chain has TRBV7-8 and TRBJ1-1; tentatively, D is TRBD1 (6 bases). The source is a woman in her 40s in good health. Some clones in this sample may be carry-over from other donors' samples. Here the CDR3 DNA reads TGTGCCAGCAGCTTAGCGGGGGCTGGGAACCAGTACACTGAAGCTTTCTTT. Encoded protein: CASSLAGAGNQYTEAFF.